This T cell receptor beta chain was obtained from a study of T cell responses to AZD1222 COVID-19 vaccine. Regarding the study as a whole: Once two AZD1222 doses were given, Spike-specific TCR breadth and depth went up. It was only after the peak T cell response that any repertoires were sampled. As reported, nearly half of all spike-specific TCRs target variant regions that are unmutated.

The protocol was immunoSEQ multiplex PCR, while the TCRdb copy is restricted to in-frame clones and leaves out a portion. This table holds about 110,000 clones, approximately 90% found once. Notes on this clone: Its specificity is unknown.

The V end lost 5 bases, the J end lost 0 bases, and 13 bases lay between the germline ends. Germline V CDR1 and CDR2: SEHNR, FQNEAQ (reference sequence). CDR3 length equals 15 residues. The sample consisted of peripheral blood, taken on day 0 of AZD1222 vaccination. The chain is built from TRBV7-9 and TRBJ1-2, with D perhaps TRBD1 (6 bases). This clonotype originated in an adult in good health. Written as DNA, the CDR3 is TGTGCCAGCAGCCAAGTCAGGGGAACTAACTATGGCTACACCTTC. This encodes CASSQVRGTNYGYTF. The full variable domain, with the rest looked up from reference TRBV7-9 and TRBJ1-2, is DTGVSQNPRHKITKRGQNVTFRCDPISEHNRLYWYRQTLGQGPEFLTYFQNEAQLEKSRLLSDRFSAERPKGSFSTLEIQRTEQGDSAMYLCASSQVRGTNYGYTFGSGTRLTVV.